This T cell receptor beta chain originates from a study of cytomegalovirus exposure and HLA in healthy donors. Broader study findings: Through in vitro validation, three CMV-associated chains were shown to be specific for CMV antigens. According to the study, roughly 160 TCR beta chains were cytomegalovirus-associated. Rarity marked most TCR sequences, yet some public TCRs occurred in many donors.

Trimming removed 2 bases at V and 3 bases at J, with 4 bases between. CDR3 length: 12 amino acids. The V gene's germline CDR1 is PRHDT and CDR2 FYEKMQ (reference sequence). A word on this clone: Antigen: not known.

Researchers ran the PCR with 60 Vbeta and 13 Jbeta primers. Assay used: immunoSEQ multiplex PCR; TCRdb lists only in-frame clones, some missing. Of about 150,000 clones detected, around 79% appear once; the ten largest clones hold roughly 6.3%. The sequence was collected from a man between 45 and 60 years old in good health and CMV-seropositive. The chain couples TRBV13 to TRBJ2-5; D gene ambiguous. Material: PBMCs. The CDR3 here is CASSLREETQYF. The CDR3, as DNA: TGTGCCAGCAGCTTACGGGAAGAGACCCAGTACTTC.